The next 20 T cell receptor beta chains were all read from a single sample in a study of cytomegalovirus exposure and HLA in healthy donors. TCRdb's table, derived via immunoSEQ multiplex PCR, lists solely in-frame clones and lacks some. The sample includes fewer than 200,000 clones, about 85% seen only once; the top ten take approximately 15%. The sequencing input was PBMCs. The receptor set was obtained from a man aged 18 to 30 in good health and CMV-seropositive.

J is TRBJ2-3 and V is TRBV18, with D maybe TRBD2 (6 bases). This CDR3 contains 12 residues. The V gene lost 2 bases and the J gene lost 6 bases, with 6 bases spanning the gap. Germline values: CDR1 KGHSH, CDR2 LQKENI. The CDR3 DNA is TGTGCCAGCTCACCAGGAGGGGATACGCAGTATTTT. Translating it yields CASSPGGDTQYF. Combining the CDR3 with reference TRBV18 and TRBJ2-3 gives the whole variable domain NAGVMQNPRHLVRRRGQEARLRCSPMKGHSHVYWYRQLPEEGLKFMVYLQKENIIDESGMPKERFSAEFPKEGPSILRIQQVVRGDSAAYFCASSPGGDTQYFGPGTRLTVL.

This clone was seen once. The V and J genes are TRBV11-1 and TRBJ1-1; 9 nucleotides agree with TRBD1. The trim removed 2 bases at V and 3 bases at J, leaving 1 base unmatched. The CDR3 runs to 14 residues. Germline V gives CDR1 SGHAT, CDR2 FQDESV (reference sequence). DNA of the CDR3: TGTGCCAGCAGCTTATGGGACAGGGACACTGAAGCTTTCTTT. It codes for CASSLWDRDTEAFF.

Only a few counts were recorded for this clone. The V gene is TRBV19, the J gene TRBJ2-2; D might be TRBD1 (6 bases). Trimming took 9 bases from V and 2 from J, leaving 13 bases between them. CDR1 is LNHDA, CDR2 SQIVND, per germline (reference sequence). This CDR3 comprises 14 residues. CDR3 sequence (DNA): TGTGCCAGGAGGGGGACACCCAACACCGGGGAGCTGTTTTTT. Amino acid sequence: CARRGTPNTGELFF.

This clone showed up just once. This chain's CDR3 is CASSSLFDEQYF. The CDR3 nucleotides read TGTGCCAGCAGTTCCCTATTCGACGAGCAGTACTTC. The rearrangement uses TRBV6-5 and TRBJ2-7, with unresolved D. The germline V gene encodes CDR1 MNHEY and CDR2 SVGAGI. V gave up 4 bases and J gave up 5 bases, with 9 bases separating them. This CDR3 has 12 residues.

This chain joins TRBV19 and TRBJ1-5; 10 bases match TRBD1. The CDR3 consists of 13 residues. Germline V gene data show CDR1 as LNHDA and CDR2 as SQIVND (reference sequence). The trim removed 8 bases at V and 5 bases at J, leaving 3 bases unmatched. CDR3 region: CASATGGYQPQHF. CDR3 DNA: TGTGCCAGTGCGACAGGGGGCTATCAGCCCCAGCATTTT. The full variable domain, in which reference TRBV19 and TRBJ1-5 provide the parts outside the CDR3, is DGGITQSPKYLFRKEGQNVTLSCEQNLNHDAMYWYRQDPGQGLRLIYYSQIVNDFQKGDIAEGYSVSREKKESFPLTVTSAQKNPTAFYLCASATGGYQPQHFGDGTRLSIL.

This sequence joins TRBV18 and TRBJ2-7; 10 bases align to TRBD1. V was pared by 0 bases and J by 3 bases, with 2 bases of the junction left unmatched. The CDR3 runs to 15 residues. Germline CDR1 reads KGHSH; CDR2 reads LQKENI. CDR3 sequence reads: CASSPPGTGVYEQYF. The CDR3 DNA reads TGTGCCAGCTCACCACCCGGGACAGGGGTCTACGAGCAGTACTTC. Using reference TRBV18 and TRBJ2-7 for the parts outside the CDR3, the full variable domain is NAGVMQNPRHLVRRRGQEARLRCSPMKGHSHVYWYRQLPEEGLKFMVYLQKENIIDESGMPKERFSAEFPKEGPSILRIQQVVRGDSAAYFCASSPPGTGVYEQYFGPGTRLTVT.

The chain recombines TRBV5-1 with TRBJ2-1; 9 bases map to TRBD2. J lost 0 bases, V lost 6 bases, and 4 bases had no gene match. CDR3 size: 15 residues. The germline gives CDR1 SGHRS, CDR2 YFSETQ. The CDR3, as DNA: TGCGCCAGCACCCTGACTAGCGGCTCCTACAATGAGCAGTTCTTC. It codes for CASTLTSGSYNEQFF.

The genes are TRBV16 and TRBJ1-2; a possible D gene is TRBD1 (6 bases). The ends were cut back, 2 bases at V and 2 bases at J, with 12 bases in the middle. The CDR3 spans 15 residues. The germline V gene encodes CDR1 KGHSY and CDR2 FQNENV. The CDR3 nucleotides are TGTGCCAGCAGCCAACGCGGGGGGCTCAACTATGGCTACACCTTC. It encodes CASSQRGGLNYGYTF.

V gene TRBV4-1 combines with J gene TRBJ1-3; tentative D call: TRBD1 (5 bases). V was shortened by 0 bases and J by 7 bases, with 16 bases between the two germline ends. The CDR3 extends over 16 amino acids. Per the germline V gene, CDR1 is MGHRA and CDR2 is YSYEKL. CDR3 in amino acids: CASSQDPGDGGNTIYF. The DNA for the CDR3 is TGCGCCAGCAGCCAAGATCCAGGAGACGGGGGGAACACCATATATTTT.

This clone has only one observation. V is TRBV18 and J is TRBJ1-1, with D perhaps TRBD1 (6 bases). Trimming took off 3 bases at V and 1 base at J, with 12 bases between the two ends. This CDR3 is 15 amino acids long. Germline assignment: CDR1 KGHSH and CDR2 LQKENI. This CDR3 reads CASSPSGDGNTEAFF. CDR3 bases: TGTGCCAGCTCACCTTCAGGGGACGGGAACACTGAAGCTTTCTTT.

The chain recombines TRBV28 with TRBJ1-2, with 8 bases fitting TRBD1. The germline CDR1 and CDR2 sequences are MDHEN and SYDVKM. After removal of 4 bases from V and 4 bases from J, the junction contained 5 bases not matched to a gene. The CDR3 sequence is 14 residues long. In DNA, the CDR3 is TGTGCCAGCAGTTCAGGGGGCGAGGGCTATGGCTACACCTTC. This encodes CASSSGGEGYGYTF.

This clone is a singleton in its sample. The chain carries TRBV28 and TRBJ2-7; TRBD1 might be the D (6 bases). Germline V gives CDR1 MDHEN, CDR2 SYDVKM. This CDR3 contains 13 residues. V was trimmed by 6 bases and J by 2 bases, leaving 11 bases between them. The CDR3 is CASRQGRPYEQYF. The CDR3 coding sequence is TGTGCCAGCAGACAGGGAAGGCCCTACGAGCAGTACTTC.

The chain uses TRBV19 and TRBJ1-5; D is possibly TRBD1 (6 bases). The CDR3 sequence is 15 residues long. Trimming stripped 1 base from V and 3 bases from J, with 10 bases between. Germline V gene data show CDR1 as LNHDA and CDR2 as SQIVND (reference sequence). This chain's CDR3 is CASSIGQGFNQPQHF. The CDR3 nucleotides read TGTGCCAGTAGTATAGGTCAGGGGTTCAATCAGCCCCAGCATTTT.

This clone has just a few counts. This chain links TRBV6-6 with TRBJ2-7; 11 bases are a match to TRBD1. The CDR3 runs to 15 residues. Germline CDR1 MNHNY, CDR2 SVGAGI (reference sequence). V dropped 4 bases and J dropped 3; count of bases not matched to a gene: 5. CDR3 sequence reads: CASSSWGQGDYEQYF. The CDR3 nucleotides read TGTGCCAGCAGTTCGTGGGGACAGGGGGACTACGAGCAGTACTTC.

The CDR3 DNA sequence: TGTGCCAGTAAGAGGGGGCAGGACACCGGGGAGCTGTTTTTT. The encoded protein is CASKRGQDTGELFF. The rearrangement joins TRBV19 to TRBJ2-2, with 7 bases that match TRBD1. Germline CDR1 and CDR2: LNHDA and SQIVND (reference sequence). V lost 7 bases, J lost 3 bases, and 5 bases stayed unmatched. The CDR3 has 14 residues.

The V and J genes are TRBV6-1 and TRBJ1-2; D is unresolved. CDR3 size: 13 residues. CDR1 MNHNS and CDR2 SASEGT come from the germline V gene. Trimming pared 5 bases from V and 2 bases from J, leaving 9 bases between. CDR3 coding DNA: TGTGCCAGCAGTCTAGACGGAAACTATGGCTACACCTTC. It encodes CASSLDGNYGYTF.

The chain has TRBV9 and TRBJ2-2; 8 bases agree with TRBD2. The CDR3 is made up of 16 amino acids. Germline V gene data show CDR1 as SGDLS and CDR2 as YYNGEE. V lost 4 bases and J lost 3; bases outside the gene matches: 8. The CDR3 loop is CASSHPGGVHTGELFF. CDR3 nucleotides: TGTGCCAGCAGCCACCCCGGGGGGGTCCACACCGGGGAGCTGTTTTTT.

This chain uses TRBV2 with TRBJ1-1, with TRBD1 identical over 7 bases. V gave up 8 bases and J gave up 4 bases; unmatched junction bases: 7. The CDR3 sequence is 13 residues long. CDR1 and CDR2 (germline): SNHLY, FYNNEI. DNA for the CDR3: TGTGCCAGCGGTCGACAGGGAGGCACTGAAGCTTTCTTT. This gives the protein CASGRQGGTEAFF. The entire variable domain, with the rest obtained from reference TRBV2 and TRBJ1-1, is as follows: EPEVTQTPSHQVTQMGQEVILRCVPISNHLYFYWYRQILGQKVEFLVSFYNNEISEKSEIFDDQFSVERPDGSNFTLKIRSTKLEDSAMYFCASGRQGGTEAFFGQGTRLTVV.

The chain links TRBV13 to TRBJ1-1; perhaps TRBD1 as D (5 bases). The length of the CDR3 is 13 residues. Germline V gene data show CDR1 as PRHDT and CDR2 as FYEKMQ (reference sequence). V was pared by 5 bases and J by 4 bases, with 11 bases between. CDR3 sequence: CASSTTVGTEAFF. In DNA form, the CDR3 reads TGTGCCAGCAGCACGACAGTTGGCACTGAAGCTTTCTTT. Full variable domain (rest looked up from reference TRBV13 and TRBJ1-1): AAGVIQSPRHLIKEKRETATLKCYPIPRHDTVYWYQQGPGQDPQFLISFYEKMQSDKGSIPDRFSAQQFSDYHSELNMSSLELGDSALYFCASSTTVGTEAFFGQGTRLTVV.

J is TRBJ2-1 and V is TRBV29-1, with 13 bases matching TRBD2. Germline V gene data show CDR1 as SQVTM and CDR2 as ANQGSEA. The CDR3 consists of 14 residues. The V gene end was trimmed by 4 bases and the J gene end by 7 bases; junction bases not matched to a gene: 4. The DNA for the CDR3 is TGCAGCGTTGCAACTAGCGGGAGGGTTAATGAGCAGTTCTTC. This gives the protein CSVATSGRVNEQFF.